The T cell receptor (beta chain) under discussion was sequenced for a study of CD8+ T cells in alopecia areata. Study results and limitations: In scalp samples, resident alphabeta T cells of normal skin are also sequenced.

It was cDNA, reverse transcribed from extracted RNA, that served as the sequencing template. Produced via immunoSEQ multiplex PCR; TCRdb's table is partial and in-frame only. This table has tens of thousands of clones, 62% appearing once. Peripheral blood, together with lesional scalp punch biopsies, was collected from alopecia areata patients. Turning to this clone: What it recognizes is unknown. The sample contains more than one DNA sequence encoding this CDR3.

The CDR3 spans 13 residues. V was cut by 2 bases and J by 4 bases, with 6 bases left in between. The germline V gene encodes CDR1 MNHEY and CDR2 SMNVEV (reference sequence). The chain joins TRBV27 to TRBJ2-1, with D perhaps TRBD1 (5 bases). The sequence was collected from a human donor with alopecia areata. The sequencing input was NKG2D-high CD8+ T cells sorted from blood. The CDR3 sequence is CASSLQGYNEQFF. CDR3 in DNA: TGTGCCAGCAGTTTACAGGGTTACAATGAGCAGTTCTTC.